This TCR beta chain was sequenced in a study of human T cells and chemical hapten exposure. The library labeled individual cDNA molecules by adding unique molecular identifiers to them. In the authors' workflow: Sampled TCR counts reached a median of about 90,000 per sample, with values ranging from about 23,224 to 700,000. TCRdb fed the RACE reads into MiXCR, producing one record per CDR3 protein. The V and J calls come from TCRdb's annotation, not from the publication. The profile shows 79,000 or so distinct CDR3 sequences, 32% of them singletons. Time point given: patch test 1, 2 weeks after DPC sensitization. Specified treatment: therapeutic diphenylcyclopropenone sensitization with weekly scalp DPC. The CDR3 is 15 amino acids. Trimming took off 1 base at V and 4 bases at J, with 10 bases between the two ends.

The receptor comes from a man between 40 and 49 years old with alopecia areata. Some clones in this sample may be carry-over from other donors' samples. The V and J genes are TRBV12-3 or TRBV12-4 and TRBJ1-4; D uncertain. Source: whole blood, taken in connection with sensitization to the hapten diphenylcyclopropenone (DPC). CDR3 amino acids: CASSLGRTVNEKLFF. DNA for the CDR3: TGTGCCAGCAGTTTAGGGCGCACAGTTAATGAAAAACTGTTTTTT.